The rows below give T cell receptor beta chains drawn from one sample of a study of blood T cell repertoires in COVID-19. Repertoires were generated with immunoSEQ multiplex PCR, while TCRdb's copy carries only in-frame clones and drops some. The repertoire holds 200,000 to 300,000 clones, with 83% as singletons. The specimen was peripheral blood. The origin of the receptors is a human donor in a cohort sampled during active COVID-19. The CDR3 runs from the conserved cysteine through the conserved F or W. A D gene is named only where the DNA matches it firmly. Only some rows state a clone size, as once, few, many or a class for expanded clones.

cdr3_nt: TGTGCCAGCAGCCAAGACGGGGGGGACACTGAAGCTTTCTTT
cdr3_aa: CASSQDGGDTEAFF
v_call: TRBV4-2
j_call: TRBJ1-1
clone_size: -
d_call: -

cdr3_nt: TGTGCCAGTAGTATAGGACGGCGCGGGGGCGTTTACAATGAGCAGTTCTTC
cdr3_aa: CASSIGRRGGVYNEQFF
v_call: TRBV19
j_call: TRBJ2-1
clone_size: -
d_call: -

cdr3_nt: TGCAGCGTTGAAGGGACGCCGACTCAGGGGGTCACCGGGGAGCTGTTTTTT
cdr3_aa: CSVEGTPTQGVTGELFF
v_call: TRBV29-1
j_call: TRBJ2-2
clone_size: -
d_call: TRBD1

cdr3_nt: TGTGCCAGCAGTGAATATTCCCGTGCAACTAATGAAAAACTGTTTTTT
cdr3_aa: CASSEYSRATNEKLFF
v_call: TRBV25-1
j_call: TRBJ1-4
clone_size: -
d_call: -

cdr3_nt: TGTGCCAGCAGACCGACAGAAATCTATGGCTACACCTTC
cdr3_aa: CASRPTEIYGYTF
v_call: TRBV28
j_call: TRBJ1-2
clone_size: -
d_call: -

cdr3_nt: TGTGCCAGCAGTTTAGGGGAGGTCTACGAGCAGTACTTC
cdr3_aa: CASSLGEVYEQYF
v_call: TRBV12-3/TRBV12-4
j_call: TRBJ2-7
clone_size: once
d_call: -

cdr3_nt: TGTGCCAGCAGCGTAGCCGCGTCCCAAGAGACCCAGTACTTC
cdr3_aa: CASSVAASQETQYF
v_call: TRBV9
j_call: TRBJ2-5
clone_size: once
d_call: -

cdr3_nt: TGCGCCAGCAGCCAAGAAGACAAATACAATGAGCAGTTCTTC
cdr3_aa: CASSQEDKYNEQFF
v_call: TRBV4-1
j_call: TRBJ2-1
clone_size: once
d_call: -

cdr3_nt: TGTGCCACCAGTGATAGCGGTCGCGATTACAATGAGCAGTTCTTC
cdr3_aa: CATSDSGRDYNEQFF
v_call: TRBV24-1
j_call: TRBJ2-1
clone_size: -
d_call: -

cdr3_nt: TGTGCCAGCGGTACTCCGCCGAGCTTTCAAGAGACCCAGTACTTC
cdr3_aa: CASGTPPSFQETQYF
v_call: TRBV28
j_call: TRBJ2-5
clone_size: -
d_call: -

cdr3_nt: TGTGCCAGCAGCCGCGGTGGACAGGGGTTAGATACGCAGTATTTT
cdr3_aa: CASSRGGQGLDTQYF
v_call: TRBV11-3
j_call: TRBJ2-3
clone_size: -
d_call: TRBD1

cdr3_nt: TGTGCCAGCAGCTTAGTAGCGGGGGGGCGAGAGCAGTACTTC
cdr3_aa: CASSLVAGGREQYF
v_call: TRBV7-9
j_call: TRBJ2-7
clone_size: -
d_call: TRBD2

cdr3_nt: TGTGCCAGCAGTTACGGACAGGGCGGGACCGGGGAGCTGTTTTTT
cdr3_aa: CASSYGQGGTGELFF
v_call: TRBV6-5
j_call: TRBJ2-2
clone_size: -
d_call: TRBD1

cdr3_nt: TGTGCCAGCAGCTCAAGGACAGGGGATCAGCCCCAGCATTTT
cdr3_aa: CASSSRTGDQPQHF
v_call: TRBV7-6
j_call: TRBJ1-5
clone_size: -
d_call: TRBD1

cdr3_nt: TGTGCCAGCAGTTCAGCGACTAGCGGGATCACAGATACGCAGTATTTT
cdr3_aa: CASSSATSGITDTQYF
v_call: TRBV28
j_call: TRBJ2-3
clone_size: -
d_call: TRBD2

cdr3_nt: TGTGCCAGCAGCTCCGTATACGAGCAGTACTTC
cdr3_aa: CASSSVYEQYF
v_call: TRBV5-6
j_call: TRBJ2-7
clone_size: -
d_call: -

cdr3_nt: TGCAGCGTTGAAGAGGTCTACCTCGTGGGAGCGTTCTTC
cdr3_aa: CSVEEVYLVGAFF
v_call: TRBV29-1
j_call: TRBJ2-1
clone_size: -
d_call: -

cdr3_nt: TGTGCCAGCTCACCACCGAATGGGGGGGGCGAGCAGTACTTC
cdr3_aa: CASSPPNGGGEQYF
v_call: TRBV18
j_call: TRBJ2-7
clone_size: -
d_call: TRBD2

cdr3_nt: TGTGCCAGCAGTTCTGGGACAGCCAGTTCACCCCTCCACTTT
cdr3_aa: CASSSGTASSPLHF
v_call: TRBV27
j_call: TRBJ1-6
clone_size: few
d_call: TRBD1

cdr3_nt: TGTGCCAGCAGCTTACAGGTGGAGGTTGGAAAACTGTTTTTT
cdr3_aa: CASSLQVEVGKLFF
v_call: TRBV7-9
j_call: TRBJ1-4
clone_size: -
d_call: -

cdr3_nt: TGTGCCAGCTCGACAGGGGGCCTACAGACCCAGTACTTC
cdr3_aa: CASSTGGLQTQYF
v_call: TRBV28
j_call: TRBJ2-5
clone_size: few
d_call: TRBD1

cdr3_nt: TGTGCCAGCAGTGAGACAGGGGGCGAGCAGTACTTC
cdr3_aa: CASSETGGEQYF
v_call: TRBV2
j_call: TRBJ2-7
clone_size: -
d_call: TRBD1

cdr3_nt: TGTGCCAGCAGCAAGCAGGGTTGGTCACCCCTCCACTTT
cdr3_aa: CASSKQGWSPLHF
v_call: TRBV6-5
j_call: TRBJ1-6
clone_size: once
d_call: -

cdr3_nt: TGTGCCAGCAGCTGGTTGACAGGGTCTGGGGCCAACGTCCTGACTTTC
cdr3_aa: CASSWLTGSGANVLTF
v_call: TRBV5-6
j_call: TRBJ2-6
clone_size: once
d_call: TRBD1

cdr3_nt: TGTGCCAGCAGTGTTACACAGGGGGCGGGCTACACCTTC
cdr3_aa: CASSVTQGAGYTF
v_call: TRBV25-1
j_call: TRBJ1-2
clone_size: -
d_call: TRBD1

cdr3_nt: TGTGCCAGCAGTGACCCGGGACAGGAGGCTAACTATGGCTACACCTTC
cdr3_aa: CASSDPGQEANYGYTF
v_call: TRBV25-1
j_call: TRBJ1-2
clone_size: -
d_call: TRBD1

cdr3_nt: TGTGCCAGCAGCCAAGATAAGCTAGCGGGAGGCGGGGATACGCAGTATTTT
cdr3_aa: CASSQDKLAGGGDTQYF
v_call: TRBV3-1/TRBV3-2
j_call: TRBJ2-3
clone_size: -
d_call: TRBD2

cdr3_nt: TGTGCCAGCAGTTCCAGGGTGAACACTGAAGCTTTCTTT
cdr3_aa: CASSSRVNTEAFF
v_call: TRBV12-3/TRBV12-4
j_call: TRBJ1-1
clone_size: -
d_call: -

cdr3_nt: TGCAGCGCCGAGGGACTAGCGGGAAATGAGCAGTTCTTC
cdr3_aa: CSAEGLAGNEQFF
v_call: TRBV29-1
j_call: TRBJ2-1
clone_size: -
d_call: TRBD2

cdr3_nt: TGCAGCGTTGAAGGGATTAGCGGGAGAAGCGAGCAGTACTTC
cdr3_aa: CSVEGISGRSEQYF
v_call: TRBV29-1
j_call: TRBJ2-7
clone_size: -
d_call: TRBD2

cdr3_nt: TGTGCCACCAGTGATTTGGGACAGGGGGACACCGGGGAGCTGTTTTTT
cdr3_aa: CATSDLGQGDTGELFF
v_call: TRBV24-1
j_call: TRBJ2-2
clone_size: once
d_call: TRBD1

cdr3_nt: TGTGCCAGCAGTCCGACTGGGACTAGCCGGGGGGAGCTGTTTTTT
cdr3_aa: CASSPTGTSRGELFF
v_call: TRBV6-6
j_call: TRBJ2-2
clone_size: once
d_call: TRBD2

cdr3_nt: TGTGCCAGCAGCCAAGGGACTAGCGGGAGCACAGATACGCAGTATTTT
cdr3_aa: CASSQGTSGSTDTQYF
v_call: TRBV3-1/TRBV3-2
j_call: TRBJ2-3
clone_size: -
d_call: TRBD2

cdr3_nt: TGTGCCTGGAGGGCCCAGCGGGGGTGGGACGAGCAGTACTTC
cdr3_aa: CAWRAQRGWDEQYF
v_call: TRBV30
j_call: TRBJ2-7
clone_size: -
d_call: TRBD2

cdr3_nt: TGTGCCAGCTCACCGGGACAGACGACCTACAATGAGCAGTTCTTC
cdr3_aa: CASSPGQTTYNEQFF
v_call: TRBV18
j_call: TRBJ2-1
clone_size: -
d_call: TRBD1

cdr3_nt: TGTGCCAGCAGTTCAACAGGGGCATCCGATAATTCACCCCTCCACTTT
cdr3_aa: CASSSTGASDNSPLHF
v_call: TRBV6-5
j_call: TRBJ1-6
clone_size: -
d_call: TRBD1

cdr3_nt: TGTGCCAGCAGCTCGGGACTAGCGGGGACCCAAAGAACCTACAATGAGCAGTTCTTC
cdr3_aa: CASSSGLAGTQRTYNEQFF
v_call: TRBV2
j_call: TRBJ2-1
clone_size: -
d_call: TRBD2

cdr3_nt: TGTGCCAGCAGACCTCCCCGGACTAGCGGGACCTACGAGCAGTACTTC
cdr3_aa: CASRPPRTSGTYEQYF
v_call: TRBV28
j_call: TRBJ2-7
clone_size: once
d_call: TRBD2

cdr3_nt: TGTGCCGCCAGAGGGGGACAGTTGAACACTGAAGCTTTCTTT
cdr3_aa: CAARGGQLNTEAFF
v_call: TRBV19
j_call: TRBJ1-1
clone_size: -
d_call: TRBD1

cdr3_nt: TGTGCCAGCAGCCTAGAGAGACTAGCGCGCAATGAGCAGTTCTTC
cdr3_aa: CASSLERLARNEQFF
v_call: TRBV7-2
j_call: TRBJ2-1
clone_size: -
d_call: TRBD2

cdr3_nt: TGTGCCAGCAGCCTCAGAACTGAAGCTTTCTTT
cdr3_aa: CASSLRTEAFF
v_call: TRBV11-2
j_call: TRBJ1-1
clone_size: -
d_call: -

cdr3_nt: TGTGCCTGGAGTAACAGCCAAAATTCACCCCTCCACTTT
cdr3_aa: CAWSNSQNSPLHF
v_call: TRBV30
j_call: TRBJ1-6
clone_size: few
d_call: -

cdr3_nt: TGTGCCAGCAGTTTTCCGGGACAGCAAACCAACACTGAAGCTTTCTTT
cdr3_aa: CASSFPGQQTNTEAFF
v_call: TRBV6-2/TRBV6-3
j_call: TRBJ1-1
clone_size: -
d_call: TRBD1

cdr3_nt: TGTGCCAGCAGCCAAAACTCGAGGGAAGCTTTCTTT
cdr3_aa: CASSQNSREAFF
v_call: TRBV4-2
j_call: TRBJ1-1
clone_size: -
d_call: -

cdr3_nt: TGTGCCAGCGCTGCGGGAGCAGACACAGATACGCAGTATTTT
cdr3_aa: CASAAGADTDTQYF
v_call: TRBV11-1
j_call: TRBJ2-3
clone_size: -
d_call: TRBD2